This T cell receptor (beta chain) was retrieved from a study of control samples from healthy donors and cancer patients. The assay was immunoSEQ multiplex PCR, and TCRdb's table has in-frame clones only and misses some. The table shows some 12,000 clones, with around 94% occurring only once. Sequenced material: PBMCs. The clonotype was recovered from a man aged 65 to 79 with head and neck cancer.

The CDR3 protein is CASSPTVNTGELFF. For the CDR3, the DNA is TGTGCCAGCTCACCGACAGTTAACACCGGGGAGCTGTTTTTT. V usage is TRBV18 and J usage is TRBJ2-2; TRBD1 might be the D (5 bases). V shed 3 bases and J shed 2 bases, with 7 bases lying between them. This CDR3 spans 14 amino acids. Per the germline V gene, CDR1 is KGHSH and CDR2 is LQKENI.